This T cell receptor beta chain emerged from a study of neoadjuvant anti-PD-1 for oral cavity cancer. General study results and limits: Each response group had just a few patients in TCR analyses.

Details on this clone: Antigen specificity is unknown.

The repertoire was sequenced with immunoSEQ multiplex PCR; TCRdb's copy has only in-frame clones and lacks some. The data contain about 6,700 clones, 47% of them singletons. The V end was cut by 4 bases, the J end by 5 bases, with 12 bases between. The CDR3 consists of 13 residues. From germline, CDR1 is SQVTM and CDR2 ANQGSEA. The origin of this receptor is a person between 40 and 85 years old with oral cavity squamous cell carcinoma. The chain carries TRBV29-1 and TRBJ1-5, with D unresolved. The sequencing here drew on tumor tissue, taken before nivolumab (anti-PD-1) treatment. CDR3 nucleotides: TGCAGCGTTGCAGGAACCCAGGATCAGCCCCAGCATTTT. It yields the protein CSVAGTQDQPQHF. Drawing the rest from reference TRBV29-1 and TRBJ1-5, the complete variable domain is SAVISQKPSRDICQRGTSLTIQCQVDSQVTMMFWYRQQPGQSLTLIATANQGSEATYESGFVIDKFPISRPNLTFSTLTVSNMSPEDSSIYLCSVAGTQDQPQHFGDGTRLSIL.